The 25 T cell receptor beta chains below come from one sample, sequenced in a study of radiotherapy plus CTLA-4 blockade in lung cancer. Method: immunoSEQ multiplex PCR; TCRdb's copy keeps in-frame clones and lacks some. The sample includes about 120,000 clones, approximately 80% seen only once; the top ten take about 3.3%. Sequencing used peripheral blood, obtained from a patient treated with radiotherapy plus ipilimumab. These receptor sequences come from a human donor with non-small cell lung cancer that progressed on radiotherapy plus ipilimumab. Some clones in this sample may be carry-over from other donors' samples.

V usage is TRBV15 and J usage is TRBJ2-2, with TRBD2 matching 10 bases. Looked up from germline, CDR1 is LNHNV and CDR2 is YYDKDF (reference sequence). The CDR3 totals 17 residues. V dropped 2 bases and J dropped 6; count of bases not matched to a gene: 9. This chain's CDR3 is CATSRPSERGGSGELFF. The CDR3 DNA reads TGTGCCACCAGCAGACCCAGCGAGCGGGGGGGCTCCGGGGAGCTGTTTTTT.

This chain uses TRBV10-1 with TRBJ1-5; no clear D gene. V lost 6 bases and J lost 6, with 12 bases in between. Germline V gene sequence: CDR1 WNHNN, CDR2 SYGVQD (reference sequence). This CDR3 contains 13 residues. As DNA, the CDR3 is TGCGCCAGCAGGAGGGAAGGACGTCAGCCCCAGCATTTT. Translated: CASRREGRQPQHF.

The J gene is TRBJ2-7, the V gene TRBV2; maybe TRBD1 (6 bases). The CDR3 consists of 15 residues. Between the trimmed V and J ends, which lost 4 bases and 2 bases, there was a span of 15 bases. Germline V gene lookup returns CDR1 SNHLY and CDR2 FYNNEI. This CDR3 is CASSGDITGTYEQYF. The DNA for the CDR3 is TGTGCCAGCAGTGGGGATATCACAGGGACCTACGAGCAGTACTTC.

In nucleotides, the CDR3 is TGCAGCGCGGGACGGGAGACAGATACGCAGTATTTT. This gives the protein CSAGRETDTQYF. The chain carries TRBV29-1 and TRBJ2-3; a possible D gene is TRBD2 (6 bases). CDR1 and CDR2 (germline): SQVTM, ANQGSEA. With 7 bases removed from V and 3 bases from J, the gap between germline ends came to 11 bases. The CDR3 is 12 residues long.

This clone occurred a few times. The chain recombines TRBV6-1 with TRBJ1-5, with no clear D. CDR1 MNHNS and CDR2 SASEGT come from the germline V gene. V was cut by 6 bases and J by 4 bases, with 10 bases left in between. This CDR3 is built from 13 residues. This CDR3 is CASSQRKNQPQHF. Written as DNA, the CDR3 is TGTGCCAGCAGCCAGCGGAAAAATCAGCCCCAGCATTTT.

The chain recombines TRBV30 with TRBJ2-7; TRBD2 agrees at 7 bases. The germline CDR1 and CDR2 sequences are GTSNPN and SVGIG (reference sequence). The CDR3 contains 16 residues. V was pared by 3 bases and J by 12 bases, with 23 bases of the junction left unmatched. The CDR3 loop reads CAWRIPSSNGGSPLYF. The CDR3 bases are TGTGCCTGGAGGATTCCCTCGTCGAACGGGGGGAGCCCCTTGTACTTC.

This chain uses TRBV28 with TRBJ2-6, with TRBD2 as a possible D gene (5 bases). The V end lost 6 bases, the J end lost 3 bases, and 12 bases lay between the germline ends. Germline lookup yields CDR1 MDHEN and CDR2 SYDVKM. The CDR3 length is 15 residues. The DNA of the CDR3 is TGTGCCAGCAGCCCCGGGATAGTTGGGGCCAACGTCCTGACTTTC. Encoded protein: CASSPGIVGANVLTF.

This clone came up once. The chain combines TRBV14 with TRBJ2-2; TRBD1 might be the D (5 bases). Trimming stripped 4 bases from V and 4 bases from J, with 10 bases between. Germline loops: CDR1 SGHDN, CDR2 FVKESK. The CDR3 covers 14 residues. This CDR3 is CASSPRQFTGELFF. The CDR3 DNA follows: TGTGCCAGCAGCCCCCGACAGTTCACCGGGGAGCTGTTTTTT.

Only a few counts were recorded for this clone. V is TRBV28 and J is TRBJ1-3, with D tentatively TRBD1 (5 bases). Between the trimmed V and J ends, which lost 2 bases and 4 bases, there was a span of 9 bases. The germline gives CDR1 MDHEN, CDR2 SYDVKM. The CDR3 length is 14 residues. CDR3 in DNA: TGTGCCAGCAGTTTAAGCAGGGCCGGAAACACCATATATTTT. Protein: CASSLSRAGNTIYF.

The rearrangement links TRBV7-6 to TRBJ2-2; 8 bases fit TRBD2. The CDR3 sequence is 13 residues long. J gave up 10 bases and V 4 bases, and 5 bases lay outside the gene matches. CDR1 is SGHVS, CDR2 FNYEAQ, per germline. Here the CDR3 reads CASSYGLAEELFF. Here the CDR3 DNA reads TGTGCCAGCAGCTACGGACTAGCCGAGGAGCTGTTTTTT.

CDR3 residues: CASSLGGTGVFVDEQFF. CDR3 DNA sequence: TGTGCCAGCAGCTTAGGAGGGACAGGGGTCTTCGTCGATGAGCAGTTCTTC. The rearrangement uses TRBV7-6 and TRBJ2-1; TRBD1 matches at 10 bases. Trimming cost V 1 base and J 8 bases; bases outside gene matches: 11. This CDR3 is 17 amino acids long. The germline gives CDR1 SGHVS, CDR2 FNYEAQ.

This clone was picked up a small number of times. This chain connects TRBV19 to TRBJ1-6; the D gene is possibly TRBD1 (6 bases). CDR1 and CDR2 from the germline V gene are LNHDA and SQIVND (reference sequence). The length of the CDR3 is 15 residues. Trimming removed 7 bases at V and 0 bases at J, with 10 bases between. The CDR3 DNA follows: TGTGCCAGTAACGACAGGAGCTCCTATAATTCACCCCTCCACTTT. Protein product: CASNDRSSYNSPLHF. The variable domain in full, with the rest retrieved from reference TRBV19 and TRBJ1-6, is DGGITQSPKYLFRKEGQNVTLSCEQNLNHDAMYWYRQDPGQGLRLIYYSQIVNDFQKGDIAEGYSVSREKKESFPLTVTSAQKNPTAFYLCASNDRSSYNSPLHFGNGTRLTVT.

V usage is TRBV5-1 and J usage is TRBJ2-7; 8 bases map to TRBD1. The CDR3 is made up of 16 amino acids. CDR1 is SGHRS, CDR2 YFSETQ, per germline. The V segment lost 3 bases and the J segment 5 bases; nucleotides outside the gene matches: 13. CDR3 DNA sequence: TGCGCCAGCAGCTCCCAGGGGGCCACCAACCTCGACGAGCAGTACTTC. Translation gives CASSSQGATNLDEQYF.

The chain links TRBV29-1 to TRBJ2-3, with D tentatively TRBD1 (5 bases). This CDR3 comprises 11 residues. Germline V gene sequence: CDR1 SQVTM, CDR2 ANQGSEA. With 6 bases removed from V and 4 bases from J, the gap between germline ends came to 8 bases. The CDR3 coding sequence is TGCAGCGTAGGGGTGTCAGATACGCAGTATTTT. Translated, it gives CSVGVSDTQYF.

The chain is built from TRBV5-1 and TRBJ2-7; D is possibly TRBD1 or TRBD2 (5 bases each). This CDR3 comprises 15 residues. Germline V gives CDR1 SGHRS, CDR2 YFSETQ. V was shortened by 5 bases and J by 0 bases, with 15 bases between the two germline ends. CDR3 bases: TGCGCCAGCAGGGGGGTCCTAGAAGGCTCCTACGAGCAGTACTTC. Translating gives CASRGVLEGSYEQYF.

V gene TRBV7-3 combines with J gene TRBJ2-4, with TRBD2 identical over 9 bases. In germline, CDR1 is SGHTA, CDR2 FQGTGA. The CDR3 consists of 17 residues. With V trimmed by 0 bases and J by 3 bases, 6 bases remained unmatched. This CDR3 is CASSLTSGGDGKNIQYF. Written as DNA, the CDR3 is TGTGCCAGCAGCTTAACTAGCGGGGGTGATGGCAAAAACATTCAGTACTTC.

This clone was seen only once. The chain recombines TRBV4-3 with TRBJ2-7, with D possibly being TRBD1 (6 bases). Germline CDR1 LGHNA, CDR2 YSLEER. Trimming stripped 0 bases from V and 3 bases from J, with 24 bases between. There are 19 residues in the CDR3. CDR3 nucleotides: TGCGCCAGCAGCCAAGAATATGGGCTCCAGTGGACAGCAAGCTACGAGCAGTACTTC. Protein product: CASSQEYGLQWTASYEQYF.

This clone showed up just a few times. The V and J genes are TRBV7-2 and TRBJ2-5; D is undetermined. V lost 7 bases to trimming and J lost 2 bases, with 17 bases between them. The germline V gene encodes CDR1 SGHTA and CDR2 FQGNSA. This CDR3 contains 15 residues. The CDR3 reads CASTEFSAAQETQYF. The CDR3 nucleotides read TGTGCCAGCACCGAATTTTCAGCAGCACAAGAGACCCAGTACTTC.

The V gene is TRBV5-1, the J gene TRBJ2-5; D gene ambiguous. Germline lookup yields CDR1 SGHRS and CDR2 YFSETQ. Trimming left V 5 bases short and J 5 bases short, with 10 bases between. CDR3 length: 12 residues. Here the CDR3 DNA reads TGCGCCAGCAGTTCGAATCGGGAGACCCAGTACTTC. Translation gives CASSSNRETQYF.

This chain links TRBV7-9 with TRBJ2-3; D gene uncertain. Germline V gives CDR1 SEHNR, CDR2 FQNEAQ (reference sequence). This CDR3 has 12 residues. V lost 5 bases and J 3 bases, leaving 6 bases between the germline ends. The CDR3 DNA reads TGTGCCAGCAGCAAACGGACAGATACGCAGTATTTT. This gives the protein CASSKRTDTQYF.

This chain joins TRBV28 and TRBJ2-7; tentatively, D is TRBD1 or TRBD2 (6 bases each). The CDR3 is 17 residues long. Germline lookup yields CDR1 MDHEN and CDR2 SYDVKM. V was trimmed by 7 bases and J by 1 base, leaving 23 bases between them. The CDR3 spells CASTSRGRGLTSYEQYF. As DNA, the CDR3 is TGTGCCAGCACCTCCCGGGGGCGGGGTCTGACATCCTACGAGCAGTACTTC.

V is TRBV7-2 and J is TRBJ2-7; 10 bases match TRBD2. CDR3 length: 14 amino acids. J gave up 2 bases and V 3 bases, and 1 base lay outside the gene matches. Germline CDR1 reads SGHTA; CDR2 reads FQGNSA. The DNA for the CDR3 is TGTGCCAGCAGCTTGACTAGCGGGCCCTACGAGCAGTACTTC. Translated: CASSLTSGPYEQYF. The whole variable domain, remainder taken from reference TRBV7-2 and TRBJ2-7, is GAGVSQSPSNKVTEKGKDVELRCDPISGHTALYWYRQSLGQGLEFLIYFQGNSAPDKSGLPSDRFSAERTGGSVSTLTIQRTQQEDSAVYLCASSLTSGPYEQYFGPGTRLTVT.

This rearrangement joins TRBV4-1 to TRBJ1-1; D is uncertain. V dropped 5 bases and J dropped 2 bases, with 18 bases sitting between them. The CDR3 totals 16 residues. Germline V gene data show CDR1 as MGHRA and CDR2 as YSYEKL. The CDR3: CASSTRGPVINTEAFF. The DNA of the CDR3 is TGCGCCAGCAGCACTAGAGGGCCGGTGATAAACACTGAAGCTTTCTTT.

J is TRBJ1-2 and V is TRBV5-1; no definite D call. Trimming removed 7 bases at V and 2 bases at J, with 15 bases between. Germline CDR1 reads SGHRS; CDR2 reads YFSETQ. The CDR3 length is 14 residues. The CDR3 loop is CASGLPNSNYGYTF. CDR3 coding DNA: TGCGCCAGCGGCCTACCCAACAGCAACTATGGCTACACCTTC.

This clone was observed a handful of times. J is TRBJ1-3 and V is TRBV5-6, with unresolved D. Trimming removed 2 bases from V and 6 bases from J, with 6 bases in between. In germline, CDR1 is SGHDT, CDR2 YYEEEE. The CDR3 covers 12 residues. The CDR3, as DNA: TGTGCCAGCAGCTTCGTAGAAAACACCATATATTTT. Translation gives CASSFVENTIYF.